This T cell receptor (beta chain) was sequenced for a study of blood T cell repertoires in COVID-19. Across the whole study: Nucleic acid was either cDNA or gDNA, and it came from T cells, B-cell-depleted T cells, or PBMCs.

In the authors' methods: Amplification of reference gene primers provided the estimated nucleated cell counts. The assay was immunoSEQ multiplex PCR, and TCRdb's table has in-frame clones only and misses some. That table supplies the V and J calls and clone size; D and trimming were determined from the DNA. The profile shows 250,000 to 300,000 clones, over 80% of them singletons. Seattle participants joined during active infection and were tracked over time. The CDR3 totals 13 residues. In germline, CDR1 is MGHRA, CDR2 YSYEKL. Trimming stripped 3 bases from V and 5 bases from J, with 8 bases between. The J gene is TRBJ1-5, the V gene TRBV4-1; D might be TRBD1 (5 bases). The TCR was taken from a woman in her seventies with COVID-19, enrolled during active disease. Sample: peripheral blood. The CDR3 spells CASSQQGYQPQHF. In DNA, the CDR3 is TGCGCCAGCAGCCAGCAGGGATATCAGCCCCAGCATTTT.